The rows below give T cell receptor beta chains drawn from one sample of a study of CD8+ T cells in alopecia areata. Method: immunoSEQ multiplex PCR; TCRdb's copy keeps in-frame clones and lacks some. The repertoire includes more than 90,000 clones, roughly 66% of them detected once, and 2.5% to 3.5% sits in the top ten. Specimen: CD4+ T cells sorted from blood. The source of these receptors is a human donor in good health. The conserved cysteine and the conserved F or W are not part of the CDR3 here.

v_gene,j_gene,CDR3aa
TRBV27,TRBJ1-2,ASSFRTGRGYT
TRBV29-1,TRBJ1-2,SVGTIDGYT
TRBV6-1,TRBJ1-1,ASTSTGRTEAF
TRBV29-1,TRBJ1-2,SVGQGHGGYT
TRBV30,TRBJ1-2,AWSVAKGTTVGYT
TRBV4-2,TRBJ2-2,ASSQDSAAGAGELF
TRBV5-6,TRBJ1-4,ASSFSWGSSTNEKLF
TRBV29-1,TRBJ1-5,SVGGTGGSNQPQH
TRBV29-1,TRBJ1-4,SVEQTNEKLF
TRBV29-1,TRBJ1-2,SATTGTVWGYT
TRBV4-2,TRBJ2-3,ASSQGQGARADTQY
TRBV29-1,TRBJ1-1,SVLATGAPNTEAF
TRBV29-1,TRBJ2-7,SVETPDSAPREQY
TRBV21-1,TRBJ1-5,ASSKVKLGRGPNQPQH
TRBV20-1,TRBJ1-1,SASGGTEAF
TRBV7-7,TRBJ2-3,ASSPRPGDTQY
TRBV30,TRBJ1-3,AWSPGSSGNTIY
TRBV30,TRBJ1-3,AWRGTRTRIY
TRBV15,TRBJ2-4,ATSRGSSGGTAKNIQY
TRBV30,TRBJ2-3,AWSVGGSTDTQY
TRBV18,TRBJ1-1,ASSPTGDGAF
TRBV29-1,TRBJ2-5,SVDRAKETQY
TRBV29-1,TRBJ1-1,SVAGTEAF
TRBV5-1,TRBJ2-3,ASSPGAADTQY
TRBV5-6,TRBJ2-2,ASSLQGDTGELF
TRBV18,TRBJ1-3,ASSPGSSGNTIY
TRBV7-9,TRBJ1-1,ASSSHGTEAF
TRBV5-1,TRBJ2-3,ASSRASGGRDTQY
TRBV29-1,TRBJ1-2,SAREPAYGYT
TRBV27,TRBJ1-6,ASRTRSSSSSYNSPLH
TRBV30,TRBJ2-7,AWGQGKTSYEQY
TRBV29-1,TRBJ1-1,SVDAGKGDTEAF
TRBV15,TRBJ2-1,ATTQGAESYNEQF
TRBV30,TRBJ2-2,AWRRGRELF
TRBV4-1,TRBJ2-5,ASSQDQTSGETQY
TRBV5-6,TRBJ2-7,ASSLIEGLRSYEQY
TRBV5-1,TRBJ2-3,ASSGITRGRGADTQY
TRBV5-4,TRBJ1-5,ASSPTGTGSNQPQH
TRBV29-1,TRBJ2-1,SVVTDSYNEQF
TRBV29-1,TRBJ1-2,SADGQEGYT
TRBV5-6,TRBJ2-5,ASSLADRQETQY
TRBV4-1,TRBJ2-6,ASSQDRQGLWGANVLT
TRBV7-8,TRBJ1-1,ASSLGRGDGVNTEAF
TRBV9,TRBJ1-3,ASSVGTGNSGNTIY
TRBV11-2,TRBJ2-2,ASRSGGTGELF
TRBV7-2,TRBJ1-4,ASSPGIDRVRRELF
TRBV29-1,TRBJ2-3,SVEGPTGSTDTQY
TRBV5-1,TRBJ2-5,ASSLRGREETQY
TRBV7-6,TRBJ1-1,ASSLGWGRNTEAF
TRBV7-8,TRBJ2-3,ASSRTGMRY
TRBV7-9,TRBJ2-7,ASSSLTYEQY
TRBV6-5,TRBJ2-1,ASGGGAPHHEQF
TRBV29-1,TRBJ1-2,SVGTGVPNYGYT
TRBV27,TRBJ2-7,ASRGQGGFGEQY
TRBV4-2,TRBJ2-5,ASSMQPGQQETQY
TRBV4-1,TRBJ2-2,ASGRPSTGELF
TRBV30,TRBJ1-4,AVGSGQSTTNEKLF
TRBV11-2,TRBJ1-2,ASSSVGAGYGYT
TRBV18,TRBJ1-3,ASSTSSGNTIY
TRBV2,TRBJ2-2,ASSEVQTGELF